These 21 T cell receptor beta chains were sequenced from one sample in a study of OX40 agonist ivuxolimab in advanced cancers. Generated by immunoSEQ multiplex PCR, the TCRdb table keeps only in-frame clones and is missing some. The profile covers tens of thousands of clones, with approximately 83% appearing a single time and roughly 3.2% taken by the ten largest. The sequences come from CD4+ or CD8+ T cells sorted from blood, collected in a trial of the OX40 agonist ivuxolimab. The origin of the receptors is an adult with an advanced solid tumor such as melanoma, head and neck, liver or kidney cancer.

The chain links TRBV7-9 to TRBJ2-5; D tentatively reads TRBD1 or TRBD2 (5 bases each). CDR3 length: 13 residues. V lost 5 bases and J lost 4, with 11 bases in between. CDR1 is SEHNR, CDR2 FQNEAQ, per germline (reference sequence). CDR3 coding DNA: TGTGCCAGCAGCCCGTTGGGGGTAGAGACCCAGTACTTC. This translates into CASSPLGVETQYF.

The gene calls are TRBV5-4 and TRBJ1-6; D is undetermined. Germline lookup yields CDR1 SGHNT and CDR2 YYREEE (reference sequence). The CDR3 loop spans 15 amino acids. Between the trimmed V and J ends, which lost 1 base and 5 bases, there was a span of 10 bases. Here the CDR3 DNA reads TGTGCCAGCAGCTTGTATACGGGGAATAATTCACCCCTCCACTTT. This gives the protein CASSLYTGNNSPLHF.

This clone came up a few times. The rearrangement uses TRBV7-8 and TRBJ1-2; 7 bases are shared with TRBD1. The CDR3 runs to 15 residues. The J segment lost 5 bases and the V segment lost 5 bases, leaving 11 bases of the junction unmatched. The germline gives CDR1 SGHVS, CDR2 FQNEAQ. CDR3 in amino acids: CASSARTGGTYGYTF. Here the CDR3 DNA reads TGTGCCAGCAGCGCCAGGACAGGAGGAACATATGGCTACACCTTC.

The chain has TRBV7-3 and TRBJ2-7; 9 bases map to TRBD1. Germline V CDR1 and CDR2: SGHTA, FQGTGA. V lost 9 bases to trimming and J lost 3 bases; unmatched junction nucleotides: 6. The CDR3 runs 13 residues. Written as DNA, the CDR3 is TGTGCCAGTTCCGGGACAGGGATCTACGAGCAGTACTTC. Translation: CASSGTGIYEQYF.

This chain links TRBV19 with TRBJ1-5; D is possibly TRBD1 (5 bases). This CDR3 is built from 15 residues. Germline loops: CDR1 LNHDA, CDR2 SQIVND (reference sequence). The V end was cut by 5 bases, the J end by 3 bases, with 14 bases between. The CDR3 loop is CASSLPGLHNQPQHF. The DNA for the CDR3 is TGTGCCAGTAGTCTACCGGGACTGCACAATCAGCCCCAGCATTTT.

CDR3 DNA sequence: TGTGCCAGTAGTATCAAAACTCCCACCGGGGAGCTGTTTTTT. Translation gives CASSIKTPTGELFF. The chain has TRBV19 and TRBJ2-2; D call uncertain. Looked up from germline, CDR1 is LNHDA and CDR2 is SQIVND (reference sequence). V was shortened by 3 bases and J by 4 bases, with 9 bases between the two germline ends. The CDR3 has 14 residues.

This clone was seen a handful of times. This rearrangement joins TRBV4-2 to TRBJ2-2; D is undetermined. CDR1 LGHNA and CDR2 YNFKEQ come from the germline V gene. The CDR3 is made up of 15 amino acids. Trimming shortened V by 4 bases and J by 0 bases, and 9 bases separated the two germline ends. In nucleotides, the CDR3 is TGTGCCAGCAGCCCATCGACACCGAACACCGGGGAGCTGTTTTTT. Translated, it gives CASSPSTPNTGELFF.

This chain links TRBV18 with TRBJ2-2, with a tentative D call TRBD2 (6 bases). Trimming removed 6 bases at V and 2 bases at J, with 13 bases between. In germline, CDR1 is KGHSH, CDR2 LQKENI. CDR3 length: 15 residues. The CDR3: CASSGGAVNTGELFF. The DNA for the CDR3 is TGTGCCAGCTCCGGGGGAGCGGTTAACACCGGGGAGCTGTTTTTT.

The chain joins TRBV27 to TRBJ1-2, with D unclear. The CDR3 has 14 amino acids. Germline V gene lookup returns CDR1 MNHEY and CDR2 SMNVEV (reference sequence). V lost 4 bases, J lost 2 bases, and 11 bases lay in between. CDR3 in amino acids: CASSWAGGNYGYTF. The CDR3 coding sequence is TGTGCCAGCAGTTGGGCGGGCGGCAACTATGGCTACACCTTC.

CDR3 in DNA: TGTGCCAGCAGCTTAGCAGGGACTAGCGAAAAACTGTTTTTT. Amino acids: CASSLAGTSEKLFF. The rearrangement links TRBV7-2 to TRBJ1-4; D perhaps matches TRBD1 (5 bases). Trimming took 0 bases from V and 8 from J, leaving 10 bases between them. From germline, CDR1 is SGHTA and CDR2 FQGNSA. The CDR3 has 14 residues.

The CDR3: CASSLGDRGHNEQFF. The CDR3 DNA reads TGCGCCAGCAGCTTGGGGGACAGGGGGCACAATGAGCAGTTCTTC. The rearrangement uses TRBV5-1 and TRBJ2-1; 12 bases agree with TRBD1. J was trimmed by 5 bases and V by 0 bases; bases with no gene match: 0. The CDR3 contains 15 residues. Germline assignment: CDR1 SGHRS and CDR2 YFSETQ.

This clone was counted a single time. V and J are TRBV11-2 and TRBJ1-5; D not certain. This CDR3 is built from 14 residues. Per the germline V gene, CDR1 is SGHAT and CDR2 is FQNNGV. Trimming cost V 1 base and J 5 bases, with 9 bases left between them. The CDR3 sequence is CASSLVEGYQPQHF. The CDR3, as DNA: TGTGCCAGCAGCTTAGTTGAGGGATATCAGCCCCAGCATTTT.

The rearrangement links TRBV6-5 to TRBJ2-2; D may be TRBD2 (6 bases). Germline V gives CDR1 MNHEY, CDR2 SVGAGI. V was cut by 8 bases and J by 3 bases, with 13 bases left in between. The CDR3 runs 14 residues. The CDR3 DNA reads TGTGCCAGCGGATCGGGACTGGACACCGGGGAGCTGTTTTTT. Translated, it gives CASGSGLDTGELFF.

This chain uses TRBV7-9 with TRBJ1-1, with no clear D. Trimming removed 3 bases from V and 0 bases from J, with 8 bases in between. Germline V gives CDR1 SEHNR, CDR2 FQNEAQ (reference sequence). The CDR3 consists of 14 residues. The DNA of the CDR3 is TGTGCCAGCAGCTTTTTTGGCATGAACACTGAAGCTTTCTTT. It encodes CASSFFGMNTEAFF.

With regard to this clone: Because it lacks the conserved phenylalanine or tryptophan at the end, this CDR3 is likely a read error. This chain uses TRBV7-2 with TRBJ1-2; the match to TRBD1 covers 9 bases. This CDR3 has 15 amino acids. Losses at the gene ends were 5 bases for V and 7 bases for J; bases not matched to a gene: 11. Germline V CDR1 and CDR2: SGHTA, FQGNSA. This chain's CDR3 is CASSARQGGFGGYTL. The CDR3 coding sequence is TGTGCCAGCAGCGCCAGACAGGGGGGGTTTGGTGGCTACACCCTC.

The V call is TRBV12-5, the J call TRBJ1-2; no reliable D call. CDR1 is LGHNT and CDR2 is FRNRAP in the germline V gene. The CDR3 has 15 residues. V was pared by 1 base and J by 4 bases, with 13 bases between. CDR3 sequence (DNA): TGTGCTAGTGGTTTGGAAGCGGGTGGAAGCTATGGCTACACCTTC. Residues: CASGLEAGGSYGYTF. The complete variable domain, with remaining parts taken from reference TRBV12-5 and TRBJ1-2, reads DARVTQTPRHKVTEMGQEVTMRCQPILGHNTVFWYRQTMMQGLELLAYFRNRAPLDDSGMPKDRFSAEMPDATLATLKIQPSEPRDSAVYFCASGLEAGGSYGYTFGSGTRLTVV.

The V gene is TRBV2, the J gene TRBJ2-7; 7 positions agree with TRBD1. With V trimmed by 0 bases and J by 5 bases, 7 bases remained unmatched. The germline gives CDR1 SNHLY, CDR2 FYNNEI. The CDR3 is 15 amino acids. Here the CDR3 DNA reads TGTGCCAGCAGTGAAGCTCGGGACAGACTCCACGAGCAGTACTTC. Protein sequence: CASSEARDRLHEQYF.

The V and J genes are TRBV2 and TRBJ2-3; either TRBD1 or TRBD2 may fit D (5 bases each). V shed 5 bases and J shed 0 bases, with 9 bases lying between them. CDR3 length equals 14 residues. Looked up from germline, CDR1 is SNHLY and CDR2 is FYNNEI. In nucleotides, the CDR3 is TGTGCCAGCAGTACGGGGCCCAGCACAGATACGCAGTATTTT. Its protein is CASSTGPSTDTQYF.

This clone was found once. V usage is TRBV9 and J usage is TRBJ2-1, with D uncertain. The CDR3 runs 15 residues. Per the germline V gene, CDR1 is SGDLS and CDR2 is YYNGEE. Deletions cut 2 bases from V and 1 base from J, with 10 bases between. CDR3 sequence (DNA): TGTGCCAGCAGCGTTGTCCCGGCTTCCTACAATGAGCAGTTCTTC. This codes for CASSVVPASYNEQFF.

The sample holds one count of this clone. The V call is TRBV6-4, the J call TRBJ2-2; D perhaps matches TRBD2 (5 bases). The V end was cut by 6 bases, the J end by 1 base, with 9 bases between. This CDR3 has 14 amino acids. CDR1 MRHNA and CDR2 SNTAGT come from the germline V gene. This chain's CDR3 is CASSLSGNTGELFF. CDR3 in DNA: TGTGCCAGCAGCTTAAGCGGGAACACCGGGGAGCTGTTTTTT.

V usage is TRBV6-1 and J usage is TRBJ1-6, with D possibly TRBD1 on 5 matching bases. Trimming left V 2 bases short and J 7 bases short, with 12 bases between. The CDR3 has 15 amino acids. Per germline, CDR1 MNHNS and CDR2 SASEGT. This CDR3 reads CASSERQTPNSPLHF. The CDR3 region has the DNA TGTGCCAGCAGTGAAAGACAGACTCCGAATTCACCCCTCCACTTT.